Presented here are 27 T cell receptor beta chains from one specimen sequenced in a study of vaccination effects on CD4 cells after COVID-19. For these TCRs, the target antigens are not known. The assay was immunoSEQ multiplex PCR, and TCRdb's table has in-frame clones only and misses some. The sample yields about 70,000 clones, about four fifths seen once. Under the ViraFEST assay, PBMC were stimulated with viral peptide pools so that antigen-specific CD4+ T cells expanded. Sequencing was performed afterwards. The authors isolated CD4+ T cells after 9 to 10 days of culture. None of the vaccinated had previously contracted SARS-CoV-2, and their nucleocapsid antibodies tested negative. The sequences come from CD4+ T cells from PBMCs cultured with SARS-CoV-2 spike peptides, collected before COVID-19 vaccination. The receptors were gathered from a human donor who received a COVID-19 vaccine.

The chain employs TRBV7-9 and TRBJ2-1, with 11 bases fitting TRBD1. CDR1 is SEHNR and CDR2 is FQNEAQ in the germline V gene (reference sequence). The CDR3 contains 15 residues. The trim removed 4 bases at V and 4 bases at J, leaving 3 bases unmatched. This CDR3 reads CASSSGTGGYNEQFF. For the CDR3, the DNA is TGTGCCAGCAGCTCCGGGACAGGGGGGTACAATGAGCAGTTCTTC.

This clone was counted once. This chain uses TRBV2 with TRBJ2-2; D is undetermined. V shed 4 bases and J shed 1 base, with 7 bases lying between them. CDR1 and CDR2 from the germline V gene are SNHLY and FYNNEI. The CDR3 totals 14 residues. CDR3 sequence (DNA): TGTGCCAGCAGTGTACGGCTGAACACCGGGGAGCTGTTTTTT. Translating it yields CASSVRLNTGELFF.

The gene calls are TRBV6-4 and TRBJ2-2; possibly TRBD2 for D (5 bases). V gave up 8 bases and J gave up 4 bases, with 14 bases separating them. The CDR3 sequence is 14 residues long. Germline CDR1 and CDR2: MRHNA and SNTAGT. CDR3 protein: CASGSQAGTGELFF. The CDR3 DNA sequence: TGTGCCAGCGGTTCGCAGGCGGGCACCGGGGAGCTGTTTTTT.

Only a few counts were recorded for this clone. The chain has TRBV15 and TRBJ1-2; 11 bases line up with TRBD1. This CDR3 has 15 amino acids. The germline gives CDR1 LNHNV, CDR2 YYDKDF (reference sequence). After removal of 3 bases from V and 5 bases from J, the junction contained 5 bases not matched to a gene. The CDR3 protein is CATSSGQGARYGYTF. CDR3 DNA: TGTGCCACCAGCAGTGGACAGGGGGCAAGGTATGGCTACACCTTC.

V gene TRBV29-1 combines with J gene TRBJ2-3, with a tentative D call TRBD2 (6 bases). V was cut by 1 base and J by 11 bases, with 13 bases left in between. This CDR3 is 12 amino acids long. The V gene's germline CDR1 is SQVTM and CDR2 ANQGSEA. CDR3 loop: CSVEGQRGLQYF. Here the CDR3 DNA reads TGCAGCGTTGAAGGTCAGAGGGGACTGCAGTATTTT.

The chain employs TRBV19 and TRBJ2-3, with 8 bases aligning to TRBD2. Germline V gene data show CDR1 as LNHDA and CDR2 as SQIVND (reference sequence). This CDR3 spans 14 amino acids. Trimming cost V 6 bases and J 0 bases; bases outside gene matches: 2. The CDR3 sequence is CASSRLASTDTQYF. CDR3 bases: TGTGCCAGTAGCCGACTAGCGAGCACAGATACGCAGTATTTT.

This chain uses TRBV9 with TRBJ1-4; no definite D call. Germline CDR1 is SGDLS and CDR2 is YYNGEE. V was clipped by 4 bases and J by 8 bases, with 21 bases between them. CDR3 length equals 16 residues. The CDR3 sequence is CASSPFGRGGYEKLFF. The CDR3 region has the DNA TGTGCCAGCAGCCCTTTTGGGCGGGGAGGGTACGAAAAACTGTTTTTT.

The rearrangement links TRBV5-1 to TRBJ2-3, with D maybe TRBD2 (6 bases). Germline lookup yields CDR1 SGHRS and CDR2 YFSETQ. Deletions cut 4 bases from V and 10 bases from J, with 22 bases between. This CDR3 is 15 amino acids long. The DNA for the CDR3 is TGCGCCAGCAGCACCCGGGACTCCGCCGTAGGGTCGCAGTATTTT. Translating gives CASSTRDSAVGSQYF.

V usage is TRBV7-3 and J usage is TRBJ2-3, with 7 bases identical to TRBD2. Germline CDR1 reads SGHTA; CDR2 reads FQGTGA. This CDR3 is built from 15 residues. The ends lost 2 bases at V and 2 bases at J; junction bases unmatched: 4. CDR3 loop: CASSLGDYHTDTQYF. CDR3 nucleotide sequence: TGTGCCAGCAGCTTAGGGGACTACCACACAGATACGCAGTATTTT.

The V gene is TRBV6-6, the J gene TRBJ2-1, with D unresolved. Trimming stripped 2 bases from V and 15 bases from J, with 17 bases between. CDR3 length: 13 residues. CDR1 and CDR2 from the germline V gene are MNHNY and SVGAGI (reference sequence). The chain's CDR3 is CASSYKASTELFF. CDR3 bases: TGTGCCAGCAGTTACAAGGCGTCGACCGAACTGTTCTTC.

The CDR3 sequence: CATSEGQGGVQPQHF. For the CDR3, the DNA is TGTGCCACCAGTGAGGGACAGGGTGGAGTTCAGCCCCAGCATTTT. The chain uses TRBV24-1 and TRBJ1-5, with 9 bases matching TRBD1. Germline V lookup: CDR1 KGHDR, CDR2 SFDVKD. After removal of 4 bases from V and 6 bases from J, the junction contained 6 bases not matched to a gene. The CDR3 has 15 residues.

The chain is built from TRBV19 and TRBJ2-2, with 7 positions matching TRBD2. The V gene's germline CDR1 is LNHDA and CDR2 SQIVND (reference sequence). V was clipped by 3 bases and J by 4 bases; unmatched bases: 5. The CDR3 consists of 15 residues. The CDR3 DNA reads as TGTGCCAGTAGTATTTCCTGGGGGGGCACCGGGGAGCTGTTTTTT. Translation: CASSISWGGTGELFF.

The V call is TRBV5-1, the J call TRBJ2-4, with D perhaps given as TRBD1 or TRBD2 (5 bases each). Trimming cost V 3 bases and J 1 base, with 11 bases left between them. The CDR3 consists of 15 residues. Germline V gives CDR1 SGHRS, CDR2 YFSETQ. CDR3 in DNA: TGCGCCAGCAGCTCACGGGACCCGGCCAAAAACATTCAGTACTTC. The encoded protein is CASSSRDPAKNIQYF.

This clone has only a few counts. This chain uses TRBV19 with TRBJ2-2; a weak D match, TRBD2 (6 bases). CDR1 and CDR2 from the germline V gene are LNHDA and SQIVND (reference sequence). Trimming cost V 1 base and J 8 bases, with 17 bases left between them. This CDR3 spans 16 amino acids. The CDR3 bases are TGTGCCAGTAGTATAGCCCACGGGGGTACGTGGGGGGAGCTGTTTTTT. Translating gives CASSIAHGGTWGELFF. The full variable domain, with the rest looked up from reference TRBV19 and TRBJ2-2, is DGGITQSPKYLFRKEGQNVTLSCEQNLNHDAMYWYRQDPGQGLRLIYYSQIVNDFQKGDIAEGYSVSREKKESFPLTVTSAQKNPTAFYLCASSIAHGGTWGELFFGEGSRLTVL.

This chain joins TRBV29-1 and TRBJ2-3; 9 bases fit TRBD2. The ends lost 8 bases at V and 6 bases at J; junction bases unmatched: 9. This CDR3 is 13 amino acids long. Germline V gives CDR1 SQVTM, CDR2 ANQGSEA. The CDR3 bases are TGCAGCACAGCCGGGACTAGCTCCGATACGCAGTATTTT. Its protein product is CSTAGTSSDTQYF.

This rearrangement joins TRBV5-1 to TRBJ1-5; TRBD1 is a possible D gene (5 bases). Between the trimmed V and J ends, which lost 2 bases and 2 bases, there was a span of 11 bases. This CDR3 is 15 amino acids long. Looked up from germline, CDR1 is SGHRS and CDR2 is YFSETQ. The CDR3 sequence is CASSLGEGGNQPQHF. CDR3 bases: TGCGCCAGCAGCTTAGGGGAGGGAGGCAATCAGCCCCAGCATTTT.

The V gene is TRBV4-1, the J gene TRBJ2-3, with D maybe TRBD2 (6 bases). The CDR3 runs 14 residues. Germline V gene data show CDR1 as MGHRA and CDR2 as YSYEKL. V lost 1 base and J 7 bases, leaving 12 bases between the germline ends. CDR3 DNA sequence: TGCGCCAGCAGCCAAGGAGGAGGGCAATATACGCAGTATTTT. This gives the protein CASSQGGGQYTQYF.

The genes are TRBV27 and TRBJ1-2, with TRBD1 as a possible D gene (5 bases). The V end lost 2 bases, the J end lost 8 bases, and 12 bases lay between the germline ends. Germline V gives CDR1 MNHEY, CDR2 SMNVEV (reference sequence). CDR3 length: 13 amino acids. The CDR3 DNA reads TGTGCCAGCAGTTTAACGGGGACGAGCGGCTACACCTTC. Translation gives CASSLTGTSGYTF.

This chain joins TRBV7-3 and TRBJ2-1; TRBD2 agrees at 7 bases. The germline V gene has CDR1 SGHTA and CDR2 FQGTGA. This CDR3 comprises 15 residues. V shed 3 bases and J 2 bases; nucleotides not matched to a gene: 4. CDR3 DNA: TGTGCCAGCAGCTTGATGAGCGGGGCCTACAATGAGCAGTTCTTC. Its translation: CASSLMSGAYNEQFF. The entire variable domain, with the rest obtained from reference TRBV7-3 and TRBJ2-1, is as follows: GAGVSQTPSNKVTEKGKYVELRCDPISGHTALYWYRQSLGQGPEFLIYFQGTGAADDSGLPNDRFFAVRPEGSVSTLKIQRTERGDSAVYLCASSLMSGAYNEQFFGPGTRLTVL.

The V gene is TRBV7-8, the J gene TRBJ2-7, with D perhaps TRBD1 (6 bases). The CDR3 totals 13 residues. Germline V gene lookup returns CDR1 SGHVS and CDR2 FQNEAQ. Trimming left V 4 bases short and J 3 bases short, with 10 bases between. This CDR3 is CASSWRQDYEQYV. For the CDR3, the DNA is TGTGCCAGCAGCTGGAGACAGGACTACGAGCAGTACGTC.

The chain joins TRBV4-1 to TRBJ1-2; the D gene is possibly TRBD1 (5 bases). Deletions cut 2 bases from V and 5 bases from J, with 18 bases between. The CDR3 loop spans 16 amino acids. CDR1 and CDR2 (germline): MGHRA, YSYEKL. The CDR3 spells CASSQPKDRSDYGYTF. The CDR3 nucleotides read TGCGCCAGCAGCCAACCAAAAGACAGAAGCGATTATGGCTACACCTTC.

The rearrangement uses TRBV19 and TRBJ1-2; 8 bases are a match to TRBD1. This CDR3 comprises 14 residues. CDR1 is LNHDA, CDR2 SQIVND, per germline (reference sequence). V gave up 5 bases and J gave up 5 bases; unmatched junction bases: 7. The CDR3 coding sequence is TGTGCCAGTAGTCCCGACAGGGGATCGTATGGCTACACCTTC. Translating gives CASSPDRGSYGYTF. Together with reference TRBV19 and TRBJ1-2, the CDR3 gives the full variable domain: DGGITQSPKYLFRKEGQNVTLSCEQNLNHDAMYWYRQDPGQGLRLIYYSQIVNDFQKGDIAEGYSVSREKKESFPLTVTSAQKNPTAFYLCASSPDRGSYGYTFGSGTRLTVV.

The rearrangement uses TRBV5-1 and TRBJ1-1; D is possibly TRBD1 (6 bases). Germline CDR1 SGHRS, CDR2 YFSETQ. The CDR3 has 14 residues. With 0 bases removed from V and 4 bases from J, the gap between germline ends came to 10 bases. CDR3 in amino acids: CASSLVVRGTEAFF. The CDR3 DNA is TGCGCCAGCAGCTTGGTTGTCAGGGGCACTGAAGCTTTCTTT.

V usage is TRBV7-2 and J usage is TRBJ2-1, with TRBD1 identical over 8 bases. The CDR3 spans 15 residues. The germline gives CDR1 SGHTA, CDR2 FQGNSA. V shed 5 bases and J 4 bases; nucleotides not matched to a gene: 7. The CDR3 protein is CASSRQGKKYNEQFF. The CDR3 region has the DNA TGTGCCAGCAGCAGACAGGGGAAGAAGTACAATGAGCAGTTCTTC.

The V and J genes are TRBV5-4 and TRBJ1-6; no firm D call. Trimming cost V 1 base and J 0 bases, with 14 bases left between them. The length of the CDR3 is 18 residues. Looked up from germline, CDR1 is SGHNT and CDR2 is YYREEE (reference sequence). The CDR3 loop reads CASSLKGGRSSYNSPLHF. CDR3 DNA sequence: TGTGCCAGCAGCTTGAAGGGTGGCAGGAGCTCCTATAATTCACCCCTCCACTTT. Full variable domain (missing parts from reference TRBV5-4 and TRBJ1-6): ETGVTQSPTHLIKTRGQQVTLRCSSQSGHNTVSWYQQALGQGPQFIFQYYREEENGRGNFPPRFSGLQFPNYSSELNVNALELDDSALYLCASSLKGGRSSYNSPLHFGNGTRLTVT.

This clone was detected once. The chain combines TRBV28 with TRBJ2-7, with D perhaps given as TRBD1 or TRBD2 (6 bases each). CDR3 size: 14 residues. Per germline, CDR1 MDHEN and CDR2 SYDVKM. V was cut by 5 bases and J by 3 bases, with 14 bases left in between. The CDR3 coding sequence is TGTGCCAGCAGTCCGGGGGACATATTCTACGAGCAGTACGTC. This sequence encodes CASSPGDIFYEQYV.

The chain has TRBV7-2 and TRBJ2-1; 13 nucleotides line up with TRBD2. This CDR3 has 16 amino acids. Germline V gene sequence: CDR1 SGHTA, CDR2 FQGNSA. With V trimmed by 5 bases and J by 8 bases, 9 bases remained unmatched. The CDR3 nucleotides read TGTGCCAGCAGCCATACTAGCGGGGGGGCCTTGGATGAGCAGTTCTTC. Amino acids: CASSHTSGGALDEQFF.